This T cell receptor beta chain was captured in a study of OX40 agonist ivuxolimab in advanced cancers. As for the study in general: Ivuxolimab was delivered to patients intravenously every 2 weeks at doses spanning 0.01 to 10 mg/kg. Earlier treatment with anti-PD-1, anti-PD-L1 or anti-CTLA-4 was permitted, and about 40% had received some.

The CDR3 consists of 14 residues. The assay was immunoSEQ multiplex PCR, and TCRdb's table has in-frame clones only and misses some. The sample lists fewer than 75,000 clones, roughly 87% occurring once. Patients who had autoimmune disease history or got systemic immunosuppression were left out. The chain recombines TRBV21-1 with TRBJ2-7; TRBD1, as called in the table, went unchecked against the DNA. TRBV21-1 is an annotated pseudogene. The source is an adult with an advanced solid tumor such as melanoma, head and neck, liver or kidney cancer. This specimen consisted of CD4+ or CD8+ T cells sorted from blood, obtained in a trial of the OX40 agonist ivuxolimab. The CDR3 is CASSTRTAAYEQYF. CDR3 in DNA: TGTGCCAGCAGCACAAGGACAGCAGCCTACGAGCAGTACTTC.